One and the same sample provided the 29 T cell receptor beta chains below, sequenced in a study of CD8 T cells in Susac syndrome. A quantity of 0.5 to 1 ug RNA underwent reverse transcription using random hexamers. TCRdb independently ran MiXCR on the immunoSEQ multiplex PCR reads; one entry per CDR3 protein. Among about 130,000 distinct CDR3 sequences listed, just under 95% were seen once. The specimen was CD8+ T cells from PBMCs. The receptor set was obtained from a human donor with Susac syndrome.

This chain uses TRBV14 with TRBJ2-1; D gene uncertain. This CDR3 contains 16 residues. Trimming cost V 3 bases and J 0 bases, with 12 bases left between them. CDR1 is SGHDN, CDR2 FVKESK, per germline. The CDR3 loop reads CASSHTTGASYNEQFF. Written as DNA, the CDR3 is TGTGCCAGCAGCCACACTACTGGCGCCTCCTACAATGAGCAGTTCTTC.

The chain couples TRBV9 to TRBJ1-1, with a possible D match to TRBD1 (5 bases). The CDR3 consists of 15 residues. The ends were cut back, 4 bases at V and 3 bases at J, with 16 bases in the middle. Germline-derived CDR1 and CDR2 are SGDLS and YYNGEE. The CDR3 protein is CASSPEAGGDTEAFF. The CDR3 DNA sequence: TGTGCCAGCAGCCCAGAGGCAGGAGGGGACACTGAAGCTTTCTTT. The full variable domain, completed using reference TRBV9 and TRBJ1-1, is DSGVTQTPKHLITATGQRVTLRCSPRSGDLSVYWYQQSLDQGLQFLIQYYNGEERAKGNILERFSAQQFPDLHSELNLSSLELGDSALYFCASSPEAGGDTEAFFGQGTRLTVV.

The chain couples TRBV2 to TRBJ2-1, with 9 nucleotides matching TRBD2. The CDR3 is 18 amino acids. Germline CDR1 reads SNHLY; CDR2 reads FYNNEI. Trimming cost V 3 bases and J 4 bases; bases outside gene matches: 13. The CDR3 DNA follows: TGTGCCAGCAGTGAGGATAGCGGGAGATCATCCTTTTACAATGAGCAGTTCTTC. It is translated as CASSEDSGRSSFYNEQFF.

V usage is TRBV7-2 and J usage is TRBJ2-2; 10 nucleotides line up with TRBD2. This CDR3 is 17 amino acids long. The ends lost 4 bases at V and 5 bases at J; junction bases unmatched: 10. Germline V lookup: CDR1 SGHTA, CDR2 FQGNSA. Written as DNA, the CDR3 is TGTGCCAGCAGCTCCCTCCTAGCGGGAGTTGGTACCGGGGAGCTGTTTTTT. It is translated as CASSSLLAGVGTGELFF.

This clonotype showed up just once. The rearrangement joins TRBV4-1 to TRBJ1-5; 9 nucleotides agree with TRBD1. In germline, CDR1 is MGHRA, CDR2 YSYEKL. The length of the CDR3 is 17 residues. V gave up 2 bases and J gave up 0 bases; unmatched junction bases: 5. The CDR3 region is CASSQQGQGHSNQPQHF. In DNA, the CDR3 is TGCGCCAGCAGCCAACAAGGACAGGGGCATAGCAATCAGCCCCAGCATTTT.

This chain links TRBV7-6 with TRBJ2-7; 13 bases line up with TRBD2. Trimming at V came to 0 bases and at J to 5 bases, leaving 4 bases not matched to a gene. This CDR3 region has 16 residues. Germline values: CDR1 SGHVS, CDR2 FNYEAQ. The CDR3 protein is CASSLAGTSGNNEQYF. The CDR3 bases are TGTGCCAGCAGCTTAGCTGGGACTAGCGGGAATAACGAGCAGTACTTC.

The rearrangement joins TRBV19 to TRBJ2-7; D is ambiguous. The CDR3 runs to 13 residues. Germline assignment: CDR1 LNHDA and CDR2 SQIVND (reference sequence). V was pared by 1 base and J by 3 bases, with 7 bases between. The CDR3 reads CASSIANYYEQYF. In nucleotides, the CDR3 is TGTGCCAGTAGTATAGCAAATTACTACGAGCAGTACTTC.

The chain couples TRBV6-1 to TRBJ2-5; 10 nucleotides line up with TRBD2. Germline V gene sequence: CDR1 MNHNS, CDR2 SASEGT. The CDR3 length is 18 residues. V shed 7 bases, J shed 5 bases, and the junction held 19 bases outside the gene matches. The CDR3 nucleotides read TGTGCCAGCATTAAGCGACTAGCGGGCTCCCGAGGAGGCGAGACCCAGTACTTC. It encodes CASIKRLAGSRGGETQYF.

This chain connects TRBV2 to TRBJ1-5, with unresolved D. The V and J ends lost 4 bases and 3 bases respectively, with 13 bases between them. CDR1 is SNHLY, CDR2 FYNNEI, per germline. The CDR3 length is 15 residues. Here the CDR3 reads CASSVVGADNQPQHF. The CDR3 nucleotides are TGTGCCAGCAGTGTAGTTGGCGCTGACAATCAGCCCCAGCATTTT.

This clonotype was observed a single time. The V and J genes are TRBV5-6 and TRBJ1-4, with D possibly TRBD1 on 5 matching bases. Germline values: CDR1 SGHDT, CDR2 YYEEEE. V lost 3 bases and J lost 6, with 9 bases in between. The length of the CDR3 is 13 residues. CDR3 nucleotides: TGTGCCAGCAGCTCACAGGTGGATGAAAAACTGTTTTTT. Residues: CASSSQVDEKLFF.

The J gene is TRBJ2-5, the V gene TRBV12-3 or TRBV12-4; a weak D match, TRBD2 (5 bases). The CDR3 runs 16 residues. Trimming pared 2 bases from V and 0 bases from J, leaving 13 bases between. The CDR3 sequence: CASSLPRGYYQETQYF. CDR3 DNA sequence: TGTGCCAGCAGTTTACCCCGCGGGTACTACCAAGAGACCCAGTACTTC.

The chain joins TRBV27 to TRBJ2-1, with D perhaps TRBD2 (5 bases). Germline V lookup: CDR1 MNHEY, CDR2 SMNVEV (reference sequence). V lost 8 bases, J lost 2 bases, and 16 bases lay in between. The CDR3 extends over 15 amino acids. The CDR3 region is CASSVRGGTYNEQFF. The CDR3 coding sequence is TGTGCCAGCTCGGTCCGAGGAGGCACCTACAATGAGCAGTTCTTC.

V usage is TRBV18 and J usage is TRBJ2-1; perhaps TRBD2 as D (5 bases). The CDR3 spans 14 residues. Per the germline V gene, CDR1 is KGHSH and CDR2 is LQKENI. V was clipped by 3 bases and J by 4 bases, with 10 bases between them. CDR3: CASSPYRDYNEQFF. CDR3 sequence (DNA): TGTGCCAGCTCACCCTACCGGGATTACAATGAGCAGTTCTTC.

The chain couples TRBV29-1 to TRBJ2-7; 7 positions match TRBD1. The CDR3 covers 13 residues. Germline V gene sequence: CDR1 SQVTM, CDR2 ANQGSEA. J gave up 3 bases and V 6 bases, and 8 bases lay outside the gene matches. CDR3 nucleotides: TGCAGCGTGAAAGGGGGCTCTTTCTACGAGCAGTACTTC. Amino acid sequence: CSVKGGSFYEQYF.

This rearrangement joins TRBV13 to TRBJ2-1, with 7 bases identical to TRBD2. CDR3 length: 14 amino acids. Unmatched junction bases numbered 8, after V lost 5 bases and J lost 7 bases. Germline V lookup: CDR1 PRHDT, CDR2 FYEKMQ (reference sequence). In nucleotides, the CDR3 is TGTGCCAGCAGCCCTAGACTAGCCAGTAATGAGCAGTTCTTC. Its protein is CASSPRLASNEQFF.

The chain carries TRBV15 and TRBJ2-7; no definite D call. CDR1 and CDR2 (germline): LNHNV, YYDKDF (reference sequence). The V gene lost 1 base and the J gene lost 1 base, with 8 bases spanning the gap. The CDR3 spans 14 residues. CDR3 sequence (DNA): TGTGCCACCAGCAGAGCCGCAGTGTCCTACGAGCAGTACTTC. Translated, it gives CATSRAAVSYEQYF.

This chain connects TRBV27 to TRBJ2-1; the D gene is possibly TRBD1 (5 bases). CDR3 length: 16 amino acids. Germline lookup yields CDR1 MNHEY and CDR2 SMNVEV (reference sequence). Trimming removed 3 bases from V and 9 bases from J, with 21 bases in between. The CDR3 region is CASSFGLGLFGAEQFF. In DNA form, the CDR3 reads TGTGCCAGCAGTTTCGGATTGGGGCTTTTTGGTGCTGAGCAGTTCTTC.

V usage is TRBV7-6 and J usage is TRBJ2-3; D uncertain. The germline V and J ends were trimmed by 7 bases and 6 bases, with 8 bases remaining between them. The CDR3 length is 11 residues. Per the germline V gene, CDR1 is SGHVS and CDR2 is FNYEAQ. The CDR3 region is CASTIGDTQYF. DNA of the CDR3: TGTGCCAGCACCATTGGGGATACGCAGTATTTT.

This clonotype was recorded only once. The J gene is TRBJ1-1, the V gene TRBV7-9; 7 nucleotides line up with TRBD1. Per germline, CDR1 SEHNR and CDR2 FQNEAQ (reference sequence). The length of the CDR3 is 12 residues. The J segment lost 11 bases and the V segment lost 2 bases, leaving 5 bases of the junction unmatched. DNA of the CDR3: TGTGCCAGCAGCTTAATGACAGGGTATGCTTTCTTT. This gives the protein CASSLMTGYAFF.

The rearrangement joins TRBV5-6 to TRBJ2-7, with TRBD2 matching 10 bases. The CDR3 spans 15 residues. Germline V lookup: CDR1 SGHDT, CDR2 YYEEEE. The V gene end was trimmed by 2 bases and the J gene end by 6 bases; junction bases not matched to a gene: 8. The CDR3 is CASSFGVAGGSEQYF. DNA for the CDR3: TGTGCCAGCAGCTTCGGAGTAGCGGGAGGTTCCGAGCAGTACTTC.

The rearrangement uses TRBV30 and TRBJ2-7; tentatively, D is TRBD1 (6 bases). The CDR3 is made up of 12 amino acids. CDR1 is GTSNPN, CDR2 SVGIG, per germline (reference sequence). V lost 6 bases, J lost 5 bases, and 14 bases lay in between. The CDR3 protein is CACYQGTHEQYF. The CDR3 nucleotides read TGTGCCTGCTACCAGGGGACACACGAGCAGTACTTC.

CDR3 nucleotide sequence: TGTGCCAGCTTTACAGGACTCGAAGCTTTCTTT. This codes for CASFTGLEAFF. The genes are TRBV25-1 and TRBJ1-1; maybe TRBD1 (5 bases). Germline V gene lookup returns CDR1 MGHDK and CDR2 SYGVNS. The germline V and J ends were trimmed by 8 bases and 8 bases, with 12 bases remaining between them. The CDR3 covers 11 residues. The full variable domain, its missing parts supplied by reference TRBV25-1 and TRBJ1-1, is EADIYQTPRYLVIGTGKKITLECSQTMGHDKMYWYQQDPGMELHLIHYSYGVNSTEKGDLSSESTVSRIRTEHFPLTLESARPSHTSQYLCASFTGLEAFFGQGTRLTVV.

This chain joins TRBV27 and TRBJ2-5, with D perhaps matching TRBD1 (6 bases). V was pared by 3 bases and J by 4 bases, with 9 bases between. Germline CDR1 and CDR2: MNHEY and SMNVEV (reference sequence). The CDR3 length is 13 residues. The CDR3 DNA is TGTGCCAGCAGTTTCCAGGGGCGAGAGACCCAGTACTTC. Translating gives CASSFQGRETQYF.

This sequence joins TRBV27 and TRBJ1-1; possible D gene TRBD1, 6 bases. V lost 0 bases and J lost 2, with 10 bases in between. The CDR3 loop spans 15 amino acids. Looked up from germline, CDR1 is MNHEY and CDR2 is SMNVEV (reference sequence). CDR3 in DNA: TGTGCCAGCAGTTTATCGGTCGGGGGCAACACTGAAGCTTTCTTT. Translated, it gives CASSLSVGGNTEAFF.

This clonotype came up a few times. The CDR3 nucleotides are TGTGCCTGGGACTTGGACAGGGGCTACGAGCAGTACTTC. It translates to CAWDLDRGYEQYF. The chain is built from TRBV30 and TRBJ2-7; 9 positions agree with TRBD1. CDR3 size: 13 residues. CDR1 is GTSNPN, CDR2 SVGIG, per germline (reference sequence). V lost 5 bases and J lost 3; bases outside the gene matches: 5.

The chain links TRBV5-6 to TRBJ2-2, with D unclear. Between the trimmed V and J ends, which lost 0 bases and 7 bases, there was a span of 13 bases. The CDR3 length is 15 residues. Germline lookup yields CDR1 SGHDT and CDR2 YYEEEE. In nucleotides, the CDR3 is TGTGCCAGCAGCTTGGCGTCTTCTCTGTTCGGGGAGCTGTTTTTT. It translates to CASSLASSLFGELFF.

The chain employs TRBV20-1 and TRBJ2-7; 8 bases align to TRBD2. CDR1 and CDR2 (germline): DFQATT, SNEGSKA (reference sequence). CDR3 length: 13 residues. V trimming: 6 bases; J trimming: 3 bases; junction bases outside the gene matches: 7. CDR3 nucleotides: TGCAGTGCGCCAGCGGGAGACCGCTACGAGCAGTACTTC. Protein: CSAPAGDRYEQYF.

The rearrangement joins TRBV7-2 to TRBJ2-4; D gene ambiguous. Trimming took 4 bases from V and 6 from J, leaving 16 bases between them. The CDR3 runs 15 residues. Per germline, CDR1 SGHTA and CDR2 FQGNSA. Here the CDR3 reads CASSSEPGPGNIQYF. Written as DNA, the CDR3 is TGTGCCAGCAGCTCGGAACCCGGACCCGGAAACATTCAGTACTTC.

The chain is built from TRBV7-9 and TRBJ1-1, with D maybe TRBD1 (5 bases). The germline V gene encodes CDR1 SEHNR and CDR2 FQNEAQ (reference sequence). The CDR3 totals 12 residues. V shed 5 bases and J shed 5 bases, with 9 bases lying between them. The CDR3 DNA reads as TGTGCCAGCAGCCACCAGGGTACTGAAGCTTTCTTT. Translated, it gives CASSHQGTEAFF.